This entry lists 30 T cell receptor beta chains sequenced from one sample in a study of a mutant IDH1 vaccine in newly diagnosed glioma. No antigen has been assigned to these receptors. Time point noted: week 5, during vaccination. What each vaccine dose contained was 300 ug of mutant IDH1 20-mer peptide, accompanied by topical imiquimod. The table came from immunoSEQ multiplex PCR; TCRdb's copy has only in-frame clones and leaves some out. This table has over 30,000 clones, roughly 80% appearing once. The sample here was PBMCs, taken from a glioma patient whose treatment included an IDH1 peptide vaccine. The source of these receptors is a man younger than 45 with glioma.

V usage is TRBV10-1 and J usage is TRBJ1-4; D not resolved. V was pared by 0 bases and J by 0 bases, with 8 bases between. The CDR3 consists of 16 residues. Germline lookup yields CDR1 WNHNN and CDR2 SYGVQD (reference sequence). CDR3: CASSESKVSTNEKLFF. The CDR3 DNA is TGCGCCAGCAGTGAGTCGAAGGTGTCAACTAATGAAAAACTGTTTTTT.

V usage is TRBV5-1 and J usage is TRBJ2-3, with 9 bases aligning to TRBD2. This CDR3 contains 17 residues. Losses at the gene ends were 4 bases for V and 2 bases for J; bases not matched to a gene: 11. Germline V CDR1 and CDR2: SGHRS, YFSETQ. The CDR3 DNA follows: TGCGCCAGCAGCGTCATAGCGGGGGTGGCCCCCACAGATACGCAGTATTTT. It codes for CASSVIAGVAPTDTQYF.

V gene TRBV7-6 combines with J gene TRBJ1-6, with D perhaps matching TRBD1 (5 bases). The CDR3 contains 15 residues. The germline gives CDR1 SGHVS, CDR2 FNYEAQ. The germline V and J ends were trimmed by 6 bases and 6 bases, with 15 bases remaining between them. The CDR3 spells CASRTDSSGNSPLHF. CDR3 sequence (DNA): TGTGCCAGCAGAACCGACAGTAGCGGTAATTCACCCCTCCACTTT.

The J gene is TRBJ1-3, the V gene TRBV5-6, with TRBD1 as a possible D gene (5 bases). This CDR3 region has 18 residues. The germline gives CDR1 SGHDT, CDR2 YYEEEE. V was shortened by 0 bases and J by 4 bases, with 20 bases between the two germline ends. Written as DNA, the CDR3 is TGTGCCAGCAGCTTGGGAGGTGGCGGCCAGGGTTACGGAAACACCATATATTTT. Translation gives CASSLGGGGQGYGNTIYF.

This rearrangement joins TRBV5-1 to TRBJ2-7; 7 bases line up with TRBD1. Per germline, CDR1 SGHRS and CDR2 YFSETQ. J lost 7 bases, V lost 1 base, and 8 bases had no gene match. This CDR3 has 14 residues. The CDR3 region is CASSLRTGNWEQYF. Here the CDR3 DNA reads TGCGCCAGCAGCTTGCGGACAGGCAACTGGGAGCAGTACTTC.

The V call is TRBV6-5, the J call TRBJ2-7; 9 nucleotides match TRBD1. Germline CDR1 and CDR2: MNHEY and SVGAGI. The CDR3 extends over 15 amino acids. V lost 0 bases and J lost 2; bases outside the gene matches: 2. CDR3: CASSYSTGGAYEQYF. The CDR3 coding sequence is TGTGCCAGCAGTTACTCGACAGGGGGAGCCTACGAGCAGTACTTC.

V and J are TRBV5-6 and TRBJ2-3, with TRBD2 matching 8 bases. Per germline, CDR1 SGHDT and CDR2 YYEEEE. V was pared by 4 bases and J by 4 bases, with 11 bases of the junction left unmatched. This CDR3 has 16 residues. The CDR3 loop reads CASSPRLSGGPDTQYF. CDR3 bases: TGTGCCAGCAGCCCGCGACTAAGCGGGGGACCAGATACGCAGTATTTT.

The CDR3 reads CASSKTVSTDTQYF. The CDR3 coding sequence is TGTGCCAGCAGCAAGACGGTCAGCACAGATACGCAGTATTTT. V gene TRBV7-2 combines with J gene TRBJ2-3; D is undetermined. From germline, CDR1 is SGHTA and CDR2 FQGNSA. V lost 5 bases to trimming and J lost 0 bases, with 9 bases between them. This CDR3 spans 14 amino acids.

The chain combines TRBV29-1 with TRBJ1-4; D perhaps matches TRBD1 (5 bases). This CDR3 contains 13 residues. Germline CDR1 SQVTM, CDR2 ANQGSEA. V lost 8 bases to trimming and J lost 4 bases, with 14 bases between them. The CDR3 reads CSPRQKLNEKLFF. CDR3 DNA sequence: TGCAGCCCAAGACAGAAACTTAATGAAAAACTGTTTTTT.

The chain is built from TRBV9 and TRBJ1-1; the D is unclear. This CDR3 comprises 12 residues. Germline loops: CDR1 SGDLS, CDR2 YYNGEE. The V end lost 3 bases, the J end lost 3 bases, and 6 bases lay between the germline ends. This CDR3 reads CASSAQYTEAFF. The CDR3 region has the DNA TGTGCCAGCAGCGCCCAATACACTGAAGCTTTCTTT. Variable domain in full (rest from reference TRBV9 and TRBJ1-1): DSGVTQTPKHLITATGQRVTLRCSPRSGDLSVYWYQQSLDQGLQFLIQYYNGEERAKGNILERFSAQQFPDLHSELNLSSLELGDSALYFCASSAQYTEAFFGQGTRLTVV.

This clone appeared a few times. This rearrangement joins TRBV14 to TRBJ2-5; weak D call: TRBD2 (5 bases). Per germline, CDR1 SGHDN and CDR2 FVKESK. CDR3 length: 16 residues. Trimming pared 0 bases from V and 2 bases from J, leaving 13 bases between. The CDR3 coding sequence is TGTGCCAGCAGCCAAGACCACGGGAATGTTCAAGAGACCCAGTACTTC. This sequence encodes CASSQDHGNVQETQYF.

The chain has TRBV4-3 and TRBJ2-3, with 11 bases aligning to TRBD2. V shed 2 bases and J 4 bases; nucleotides not matched to a gene: 2. The CDR3 covers 15 residues. The germline V gene has CDR1 LGHNA and CDR2 YSLEER. The CDR3 region has the DNA TGCGCCAGCAGCCAACCGGGACTAGCGGCAGATACGCAGTATTTT. It is translated as CASSQPGLAADTQYF.

The V call is TRBV7-3, the J call TRBJ1-1; D is unresolved. The V gene lost 5 bases and the J gene lost 4 bases, with 17 bases spanning the gap. This CDR3 has 15 residues. Germline V gives CDR1 SGHTA, CDR2 FQGTGA. DNA for the CDR3: TGTGCCAGCAGCCCCTCGGACCTCCTCGGCACTGAAGCTTTCTTT. Residues: CASSPSDLLGTEAFF.

The gene calls are TRBV10-1 and TRBJ2-7; TRBD1 aligns across 7 bases. From germline, CDR1 is WNHNN and CDR2 SYGVQD (reference sequence). This CDR3 has 14 residues. With V trimmed by 6 bases and J by 2 bases, 7 bases remained unmatched. The CDR3: CASSSGTATYEQYF. Written as DNA, the CDR3 is TGCGCCAGCAGCTCCGGGACAGCCACCTACGAGCAGTACTTC.

The chain carries TRBV2 and TRBJ1-5, with D hard to call. The V end lost 4 bases, the J end lost 7 bases, and 11 bases lay between the germline ends. CDR1 and CDR2 (germline): SNHLY, FYNNEI. CDR3 length: 13 residues. This CDR3 is CASSVGGQQPQHF. The CDR3, as DNA: TGTGCCAGCAGTGTGGGAGGGCAGCAGCCCCAGCATTTT. The whole variable domain, filled in from reference TRBV2 and TRBJ1-5, reads EPEVTQTPSHQVTQMGQEVILRCVPISNHLYFYWYRQILGQKVEFLVSFYNNEISEKSEIFDDQFSVERPDGSNFTLKIRSTKLEDSAMYFCASSVGGQQPQHFGDGTRLSIL.

The chain uses TRBV25-1 and TRBJ2-7; maybe TRBD2 (5 bases). Germline assignment: CDR1 MGHDK and CDR2 SYGVNS. V lost 5 bases and J lost 2, with 10 bases in between. The CDR3 is 13 residues long. CDR3 region: CASSLPGTYEQYF. The CDR3 DNA reads as TGTGCCAGCAGTCTGCCGGGAACCTACGAGCAGTACTTC.

The rearrangement links TRBV5-6 to TRBJ2-7; 8 bases map to TRBD1. This CDR3 is built from 14 residues. V trimming: 0 bases; J trimming: 3 bases; junction bases outside the gene matches: 2. Per germline, CDR1 SGHDT and CDR2 YYEEEE. The CDR3 bases are TGTGCCAGCAGCTTGGGGACAGGGTACTACGAGCAGTACTTC. It translates to CASSLGTGYYEQYF.

This chain connects TRBV25-1 to TRBJ2-2; D possibly corresponds to TRBD2 (6 bases). This CDR3 contains 11 residues. Per the germline V gene, CDR1 is MGHDK and CDR2 is SYGVNS. Deletions cut 5 bases from V and 13 bases from J, with 11 bases between. DNA of the CDR3: TGTGCCAGCAGTAGGGGAGGAGGGCTGTTTTTT. Its translation: CASSRGGGLFF.

The CDR3 loop reads CASSIVPNQPQHF. CDR3 sequence (DNA): TGTGCCAGTAGTATAGTACCAAATCAGCCCCAGCATTTT. V usage is TRBV19 and J usage is TRBJ1-5; D not certain. Germline V CDR1 and CDR2: LNHDA, SQIVND (reference sequence). Between the trimmed V and J ends, which lost 1 base and 4 bases, there was a span of 5 bases. This CDR3 comprises 13 residues.

About this clone itself: At one of its ends the junction is not consistent with the germline gene, which may arise from a read error. This sequence joins TRBV2 and TRBJ2-1; D remains unclear. CDR1 is SNHLY, CDR2 FYNNEI, per germline. CDR3 length: 11 residues. The CDR3 nucleotides read TGTGCCAGCAGTGAAGGGTTAGCCGGAATCTTC. This codes for CASSEGLAGIF.

This clone has a handful of counts. This chain connects TRBV27 to TRBJ2-7; TRBD1 agrees at 8 bases. Germline CDR1 is MNHEY and CDR2 is SMNVEV (reference sequence). CDR3 length: 18 residues. J lost 0 bases, V lost 6 bases, and 16 bases had no gene match. CDR3 nucleotides: TGTGCCAGCAGCCAACGAGGACCCGGGACAGGCGACTCCTACGAGCAGTACTTC. Protein sequence: CASSQRGPGTGDSYEQYF.

V usage is TRBV28 and J usage is TRBJ1-1; D is unclear. Germline V gene sequence: CDR1 MDHEN, CDR2 SYDVKM. The CDR3 runs to 14 residues. V lost 2 bases, J lost 0 bases, and 7 bases lay in between. DNA of the CDR3: TGTGCCAGCAGTTTAGGGCCCCTGAACACTGAAGCTTTCTTT. It yields the protein CASSLGPLNTEAFF.

The J gene is TRBJ2-7, the V gene TRBV28, with D maybe TRBD2 (6 bases). V gave up 6 bases and J gave up 5 bases, with 17 bases separating them. The CDR3 is 14 residues long. Germline CDR1 MDHEN, CDR2 SYDVKM. CDR3 region: CASSPWSAGHEQYF. The CDR3 DNA follows: TGTGCCAGCAGCCCTTGGAGCGCGGGGCACGAGCAGTACTTC. Looking up the rest from reference TRBV28 and TRBJ2-7 gives the full variable domain: DVKVTQSSRYLVKRTGEKVFLECVQDMDHENMFWYRQDPGLGLRLIYFSYDVKMKEKGDIPEGYSVSREKKERFSLILESASTNQTSMYLCASSPWSAGHEQYFGPGTRLTVT.

This rearrangement joins TRBV6-1 to TRBJ2-1; no reliable D call. Per the germline V gene, CDR1 is MNHNS and CDR2 is SASEGT. The CDR3 runs to 12 residues. Deletions cut 2 bases from V and 8 bases from J, with 7 bases between. The CDR3, as DNA: TGTGCCAGCAGTGAACAGAGAGATGAGCAGTTCTTC. It translates to CASSEQRDEQFF.

The chain couples TRBV19 to TRBJ2-7; the D is unclear. V was shortened by 0 bases and J by 4 bases, with 4 bases between the two germline ends. The CDR3 extends over 12 amino acids. From germline, CDR1 is LNHDA and CDR2 SQIVND (reference sequence). The CDR3 protein is CASSIEMYEQYF. The CDR3 DNA reads TGTGCCAGTAGTATAGAAATGTACGAGCAGTACTTC. The full variable domain, with the rest looked up from reference TRBV19 and TRBJ2-7, is DGGITQSPKYLFRKEGQNVTLSCEQNLNHDAMYWYRQDPGQGLRLIYYSQIVNDFQKGDIAEGYSVSREKKESFPLTVTSAQKNPTAFYLCASSIEMYEQYFGPGTRLTVT.

This clone came up a few times. CDR3 sequence: CASSDSISGGELFF. In DNA form, the CDR3 reads TGTGCCAGCAGTGACTCTATCTCGGGAGGGGAGCTGTTTTTT. The V and J genes are TRBV6-4 and TRBJ2-2; a weak D match, TRBD2 (5 bases). This CDR3 has 14 amino acids. CDR1 MRHNA and CDR2 SNTAGT come from the germline V gene. V lost 0 bases and J 8 bases, leaving 10 bases between the germline ends.

The chain recombines TRBV10-3 with TRBJ2-3; 11 bases map to TRBD2. The CDR3 is made up of 15 amino acids. V trimming: 10 bases; J trimming: 3 bases; junction bases outside the gene matches: 9. Germline assignment: CDR1 ENHRY and CDR2 SYGVKD. The CDR3 here is CASSLAGDGTDTQYF. The CDR3 DNA sequence: TGTGCCAGCTCACTAGCGGGGGATGGGACAGATACGCAGTATTTT.

The V gene is TRBV30, the J gene TRBJ1-2; maybe TRBD1 (5 bases). The CDR3 consists of 16 residues. V lost 3 bases to trimming and J lost 4 bases, with 21 bases between them. The V gene's germline CDR1 is GTSNPN and CDR2 SVGIG (reference sequence). In DNA form, the CDR3 reads TGTGCCTGGAGCGTAGCCCCCGACAGACAAATCTATGGCTACACCTTC. It is translated as CAWSVAPDRQIYGYTF.

This clone came up once. This chain joins TRBV21-1 and TRBJ1-2. TRBV21-1 is given as a pseudogene. The length of the CDR3 is 17 residues. CDR3 in DNA: TGTGCCAGCAGCAAAGTGTCCGAGGGAACGGTTCACTATGGCTACACCTTC. Translation: CASSKVSEGTVHYGYTF.

V and J are TRBV7-2 and TRBJ2-7; D may correspond to TRBD1 or TRBD2 (5 bases each). This CDR3 comprises 14 residues. Per germline, CDR1 SGHTA and CDR2 FQGNSA. V was shortened by 2 bases and J by 9 bases, with 17 bases between the two germline ends. In DNA, the CDR3 is TGTGCCAGCAGCTTACCCTCCGGGGCTTGGGGGCAGTACTTC. As protein: CASSLPSGAWGQYF.